These 22 T cell receptor beta chains came from one sample sequenced in a study of blood T cell repertoires in COVID-19. Some clones are missing from TCRdb's copy, which holds only in-frame ones; the method was immunoSEQ multiplex PCR. The repertoire includes more than 150,000 clones, 80% to 90% of them detected once, and around 14% sits in the top ten. The sequenced material came from peripheral blood. The receptors were gathered from a man aged 30 to 39 with active or convalescent COVID-19.

V gene TRBV6-4 combines with J gene TRBJ2-3, with D uncertain. CDR3 length equals 14 residues. The germline gives CDR1 MRHNA, CDR2 SNTAGT. V was cut by 6 bases and J by 3 bases, with 13 bases left in between. The CDR3 protein is CASSEISGTDTQYF. The DNA of the CDR3 is TGTGCCAGCAGCGAAATTTCCGGGACAGATACGCAGTATTTT.

The chain employs TRBV15 and TRBJ2-7, with a tentative D call TRBD1 (6 bases). The V gene lost 3 bases and the J gene lost 2 bases, with 11 bases spanning the gap. Germline V gene lookup returns CDR1 LNHNV and CDR2 YYDKDF (reference sequence). The CDR3 length is 14 residues. The CDR3 DNA reads TGTGCCACCAGCAGCGAACAGGGAGCCTACGAGCAGTACTTC. It is translated as CATSSEQGAYEQYF.

V usage is TRBV30 and J usage is TRBJ1-5; unclear D gene. V was trimmed by 4 bases and J by 6 bases, leaving 10 bases between them. Per the germline V gene, CDR1 is GTSNPN and CDR2 is SVGIG (reference sequence). This CDR3 has 12 residues. CDR3 sequence: CAWTYPGQPQHF. CDR3 nucleotides: TGTGCCTGGACTTACCCGGGTCAGCCCCAGCATTTT.

This clone has a handful of counts. V gene TRBV6-1 combines with J gene TRBJ1-1; the D is unclear. Trimming removed 3 bases at V and 5 bases at J, with 10 bases between. The CDR3 has 13 residues. Germline CDR1 is MNHNS and CDR2 is SASEGT. The CDR3 DNA follows: TGTGCCAGCAGTGACCGGAGCCGGACTGAAGCTTTCTTT. Translation gives CASSDRSRTEAFF.

DNA for the CDR3: TGTGCCAGCAGCCCCCGAGACACAGGGGTGCTTGGCACTGAAGCTTTCTTT. Translation: CASSPRDTGVLGTEAFF. The V call is TRBV7-9, the J call TRBJ1-1; 7 bases are a match to TRBD1. Per the germline V gene, CDR1 is SEHNR and CDR2 is FQNEAQ (reference sequence). Unmatched junction bases numbered 16, after V lost 5 bases and J lost 4 bases. The CDR3 has 17 residues.

J is TRBJ2-7 and V is TRBV5-8; D possibly corresponds to TRBD2 (5 bases). Germline lookup yields CDR1 SGHTS and CDR2 YDEGEE. The CDR3 is 15 amino acids. V lost 4 bases, J lost 2 bases, and 16 bases lay in between. CDR3 in DNA: TGTGCCAGCAGCCAGCCGACGGGAAAGGCCTACGAGCAGTACGTC. Its protein is CASSQPTGKAYEQYV.

The chain is built from TRBV19 and TRBJ1-2; D unresolved. Germline V gene lookup returns CDR1 LNHDA and CDR2 SQIVND (reference sequence). The CDR3 loop spans 13 amino acids. V lost 6 bases and J lost 4, with 12 bases in between. The CDR3 reads CASSLSSSYGYTF. The CDR3 DNA sequence: TGTGCCAGTAGCCTGAGCTCTAGCTATGGCTACACCTTC. Variable domain in full (rest from reference TRBV19 and TRBJ1-2): DGGITQSPKYLFRKEGQNVTLSCEQNLNHDAMYWYRQDPGQGLRLIYYSQIVNDFQKGDIAEGYSVSREKKESFPLTVTSAQKNPTAFYLCASSLSSSYGYTFGSGTRLTVV.

The chain uses TRBV19 and TRBJ2-3; 8 nucleotides line up with TRBD2. Per germline, CDR1 LNHDA and CDR2 SQIVND (reference sequence). The CDR3 loop spans 13 amino acids. With V trimmed by 8 bases and J by 2 bases, 3 bases remained unmatched. The CDR3 nucleotides are TGTGCCAGTGTTAGCGGGGACACAGATACGCAGTATTTT. Protein: CASVSGDTDTQYF.

The rearrangement links TRBV6-2 or TRBV6-3 to TRBJ1-2; D remains unclear. Germline V lookup: CDR1 MNHEY, CDR2 SVGEGT. The CDR3 covers 15 residues. V was clipped by 3 bases and J by 8 bases, with 19 bases between them. This CDR3 is CASSYLQTAQWGYTF. The CDR3 coding sequence is TGTGCCAGCAGTTATCTTCAGACCGCACAGTGGGGCTACACCTTC.

This clone has only a few counts. This chain uses TRBV6-5 with TRBJ2-2; 8 nucleotides line up with TRBD1. This CDR3 is built from 14 residues. Germline loops: CDR1 MNHEY, CDR2 SVGAGI. The ends lost 7 bases at V and 4 bases at J; junction bases unmatched: 5. CDR3 DNA sequence: TGTGCCAGCATGGGAACAGGGGGCACCGGGGAGCTGTTTTTT. This translates into CASMGTGGTGELFF.

The V gene is TRBV28, the J gene TRBJ1-1; D not resolved. Germline V gene lookup returns CDR1 MDHEN and CDR2 SYDVKM. CDR3 length: 12 residues. Trimming left V 2 bases short and J 5 bases short, with 6 bases between. The CDR3 loop reads CASSLEMTEAFF. In nucleotides, the CDR3 is TGTGCCAGCAGTTTAGAGATGACTGAAGCTTTCTTT.

This chain links TRBV19 with TRBJ1-1; 11 positions agree with TRBD1. The CDR3 runs 19 residues. Germline loops: CDR1 LNHDA, CDR2 SQIVND (reference sequence). Losses at the gene ends were 5 bases for V and 3 bases for J; bases not matched to a gene: 17. CDR3 region: CASSSPPPDRGRLDTEAFF. CDR3 sequence (DNA): TGTGCCAGTAGTTCCCCACCGCCGGACAGGGGGCGCCTGGACACTGAAGCTTTCTTT.

The chain couples TRBV3-1 (or the pseudogene TRBV3-2) to TRBJ2-5; 10 bases fit TRBD1. Germline loops: CDR1 LGHDT, CDR2 YNNKEL (reference sequence). The CDR3 is 17 amino acids. Trimming removed 5 bases from V and 4 bases from J; junction bases left unmatched: 13. This CDR3 is CASSSTMRGTGVETQYF. The CDR3 DNA sequence: TGTGCCAGCAGCTCCACGATGAGAGGGACAGGGGTAGAGACCCAGTACTTC.

This clone has more than one count but fewer than ten. The chain combines TRBV6-5 with TRBJ1-2; 8 bases line up with TRBD1. The V and J ends lost 4 bases and 5 bases, in that order; junction bases with no gene match: 9. The CDR3 runs 15 residues. Germline V lookup: CDR1 MNHEY, CDR2 SVGAGI. The CDR3: CASSSYRGESYGYTF. The CDR3 DNA sequence: TGTGCCAGCAGTTCCTACAGGGGGGAGAGTTATGGCTACACCTTC.

V and J are TRBV6-6 and TRBJ2-1, with 7 bases fitting TRBD1. The CDR3 covers 12 residues. Germline V CDR1 and CDR2: MNHNY, SVGAGI (reference sequence). The trim removed 6 bases at V and 8 bases at J, leaving 4 bases unmatched. The CDR3 DNA follows: TGTGCCAGCAGCCGGACAGGTGATGAGCAGTTCTTC. Its protein product is CASSRTGDEQFF.

V usage is TRBV6-6 and J usage is TRBJ2-7; 13 bases align to TRBD2. The CDR3 runs to 15 residues. The V and J ends lost 5 bases and 3 bases, in that order; junction bases with no gene match: 4. CDR1 is MNHNY and CDR2 is SVGAGI in the germline V gene (reference sequence). The CDR3 region has the DNA TGTGCCAGCAGTATGGGACTAGCGGGGTACTACGAGCAGTACGTC. Protein sequence: CASSMGLAGYYEQYV.

V usage is TRBV11-3 and J usage is TRBJ1-2; tentative D call: TRBD1 (6 bases). This CDR3 region has 14 residues. V was pared by 1 base and J by 0 bases, with 6 bases between. CDR1 and CDR2 from the germline V gene are SGHNT and YENEEA. The CDR3 reads CASSLGQANYGYTF. The CDR3 coding sequence is TGTGCCAGCAGCTTAGGACAGGCTAACTATGGCTACACCTTC.

J is TRBJ1-1 and V is TRBV11-3; 8 bases are shared with TRBD1. CDR3 length: 16 residues. V was pared by 5 bases and J by 6 bases, with 14 bases of the junction left unmatched. The V gene's germline CDR1 is SGHNT and CDR2 YENEEA. CDR3 nucleotides: TGTGCCAGCAGCCTACTTCAGGGGGCGCTTTCGGCTGAAGCTTTCTTT. Its protein product is CASSLLQGALSAEAFF.

V is TRBV24-1 and J is TRBJ1-4; 7 bases are a match to TRBD1. V shed 0 bases and J 5 bases; nucleotides not matched to a gene: 11. CDR3 length: 18 residues. The germline V gene encodes CDR1 KGHDR and CDR2 SFDVKD. CDR3 nucleotides: TGTGCCACCAGTGATTTGTGGTATGGGACAGAAAAAAATGAAAAACTGTTTTTT. Translation: CATSDLWYGTEKNEKLFF.

The rearrangement uses TRBV7-2 and TRBJ1-3; 10 positions match TRBD1. The V gene's germline CDR1 is SGHTA and CDR2 FQGNSA. The ends lost 4 bases at V and 2 bases at J; junction bases unmatched: 5. CDR3 size: 16 residues. In DNA form, the CDR3 reads TGTGCCAGCAGCTCAGCCGGGACAGGGGCTGGAAACACCATATATTTT. It is translated as CASSSAGTGAGNTIYF.

This clone was seen just once. V usage is TRBV5-1 and J usage is TRBJ1-1, with TRBD1 matching over 10 bases. Germline V lookup: CDR1 SGHRS, CDR2 YFSETQ. The CDR3 covers 14 residues. Trimming took 4 bases from V and 6 from J; bases not matched to a gene: 6. The CDR3, as DNA: TGCGCCAGCAGCCTAGGACAGGGGGTCCCTGAAGCTTTCTTT. Protein: CASSLGQGVPEAFF.

The chain couples TRBV10-1 to TRBJ2-2; 8 bases are a match to TRBD2. Germline CDR1 and CDR2: WNHNN and SYGVQD (reference sequence). The CDR3 totals 16 residues. Unmatched junction bases numbered 8, after V lost 2 bases and J lost 6 bases. The CDR3 DNA reads TGCGCCAGCAGTGAGCTAACTAGCGGACCCCCCGGGGAGCTGTTTTTT. It encodes CASSELTSGPPGELFF.